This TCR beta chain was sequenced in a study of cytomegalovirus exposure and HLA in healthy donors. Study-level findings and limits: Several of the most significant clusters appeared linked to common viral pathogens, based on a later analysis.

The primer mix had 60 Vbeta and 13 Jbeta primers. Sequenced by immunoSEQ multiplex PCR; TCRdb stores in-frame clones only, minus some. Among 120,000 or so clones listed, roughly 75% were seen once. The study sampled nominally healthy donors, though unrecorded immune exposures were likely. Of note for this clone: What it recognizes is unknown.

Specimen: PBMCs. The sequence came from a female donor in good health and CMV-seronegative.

The CDR3 nucleotides read TGTGCCAGCACTAGGGGAGGGGCTCGGTATGGCTACACCTTC. This encodes CASTRGGARYGYTF. The rearrangement joins TRBV28 to TRBJ1-2; D is perhaps TRBD1 (5 bases). The CDR3 runs to 14 residues. CDR1 and CDR2 (germline): MDHEN, SYDVKM. Trimming cost V 7 bases and J 5 bases, with 17 bases left between them.